This TCR beta chain is from a study of shared clonotypes between healthy human individuals. This clone has a handful of counts. Antigen unknown. Study-level results: Generation of non-shared clonotypes was less probable than generation of clonotypes shared by all four donors.

The CDR3 is 15 amino acids. Germline lookup yields CDR1 SEHNR and CDR2 FQNEAQ (reference sequence). The V end lost 1 base, the J end lost 4 bases, and 13 bases lay between the germline ends. The protocol was immunoSEQ multiplex PCR, while the TCRdb copy is restricted to in-frame clones and leaves out a portion. Altogether about 2.3 million clones are present, 85% to 95% being singletons, with the ten largest covering about 0.41%. The rearrangement links TRBV7-9 to TRBJ1-1; tentative D call: TRBD1 (6 bases). What was sequenced was naive CD4+ T cells from PBMCs. Subset defined: CD45RA+ positively selected. The sequence was collected from a man in his late teens or twenties in good health. Some clones in this sample may be carry-over from other donors' samples. This CDR3 reads CASSLVTGSGTEAFF. The CDR3 region has the DNA TGTGCCAGCAGCTTAGTTACAGGGTCGGGCACTGAAGCTTTCTTT.